The 15 T cell receptor beta chains below come from one sample, sequenced in a study of T cell repertoires in cytomegalovirus infection. TCRdb recomputed calls from the reads with MiXCR, one row per CDR3 protein. The sample has about 890,000 distinct CDR3 sequences, approximately 32% seen once; the top ten hold roughly an eighth. Their target antigens are unknown. Sequences were derived from cultured CD8+ T cells from PBMCs, sampled from culture after CMV antigen stimulation. These receptors came from a human donor in good health (CMV status not recorded). Some clones in this sample may be carry-over from other donors' samples.

Ten or more counts support this clonotype. V gene TRBV12-3 or TRBV12-4 combines with J gene TRBJ1-1; TRBD1 matches 7 bases. The length of the CDR3 is 14 residues. Trimming at V came to 3 bases and at J to 1 base, leaving 2 bases not matched to a gene. The CDR3 reads CASSFGDRNTEAFF. The CDR3 nucleotides read TGTGCCAGCAGTTTCGGGGACAGGAACACTGAAGCTTTCTTT.

This clonotype appeared a few times. The V call is TRBV7-9, the J call TRBJ1-1; TRBD1 aligns across 10 bases. Germline V lookup: CDR1 SEHNR, CDR2 FQNEAQ (reference sequence). The CDR3 is 13 residues long. V dropped 6 bases and J dropped 7; count of bases not matched to a gene: 5. This chain's CDR3 is CASSRQGAGEAFF. The DNA for the CDR3 is TGTGCCAGCAGTCGACAGGGGGCTGGTGAAGCTTTCTTT.

This clonotype was detected only once. The chain has TRBV24-1 and TRBJ2-5, with D possibly TRBD1 on 5 matching bases. V lost 0 bases and J 1 base, leaving 8 bases between the germline ends. CDR1 and CDR2 from the germline V gene are KGHDR and SFDVKD. The CDR3 has 15 amino acids. CDR3 in DNA: TGTGCCACCAGTGATTTGCACAGGACCCAAGAGACCCAGTACTTC. Protein sequence: CATSDLHRTQETQYF.

In the case of this clonotype: No conserved phenylalanine or tryptophan ends this CDR3, so it is likely a read error. The chain links TRBV6-6 to TRBJ1-1; no clear D gene. V shed 6 bases and J shed 8 bases, with 13 bases lying between them. The length of the CDR3 is 12 residues. CDR1 and CDR2 (germline): MNHNY, SVGAGI (reference sequence). This CDR3 is CASSLDRSEAFL. The CDR3 nucleotides are TGTGCCAGCAGCCTGGACCGCTCCGAAGCTTTCCTT.

This sequence joins TRBV2 and TRBJ1-2; D possibly corresponds to TRBD1 (5 bases). Germline V gene lookup returns CDR1 SNHLY and CDR2 FYNNEI. Trimming removed 8 bases from V and 3 bases from J, with 19 bases in between. There are 15 residues in the CDR3. CDR3 nucleotide sequence: TGTGCCAGCCCTTTAGGGGCTTCCCCTGACTATGGCTACACCTTC. Its translation is CASPLGASPDYGYTF.

The rearrangement joins TRBV6-6 to TRBJ2-2; no clear D gene. This CDR3 region has 14 residues. The V gene's germline CDR1 is MNHNY and CDR2 SVGAGI (reference sequence). V was cut by 2 bases and J by 7 bases, with 11 bases left in between. The CDR3 DNA reads as TGTGCCAGCAGTTACACTCTAGAGGTCGGGGAGCTGTTTTTT. It specifies CASSYTLEVGELFF.

About this clonotype: This is likely a read error, given that the CDR3 carries no conserved phenylalanine or tryptophan at its end. The chain carries TRBV4-3 and TRBJ2-2, with a possible D match to TRBD2 (5 bases). CDR3 length: 14 residues. Germline V gene lookup returns CDR1 LGHNA and CDR2 YSLEER. This CDR3 reads CASSQASYTGDLFV. The CDR3 DNA is TGCGCCAGCAGCCAAGCCAGCTACACCGGGGATCTGTTTGTT.

Ten or more counts support this clonotype. The chain employs TRBV7-9 and TRBJ1-1; TRBD1 matches 7 bases. V gave up 5 bases and J gave up 4 bases; unmatched junction bases: 10. Germline loops: CDR1 SEHNR, CDR2 FQNEAQ (reference sequence). CDR3 size: 15 residues. CDR3 amino acids: CASSHINRGGTEAFF. CDR3 in DNA: TGTGCCAGCAGCCATATTAACAGGGGAGGCACTGAAGCTTTCTTT.

The gene calls are TRBV5-1 and TRBJ2-1; a possible D gene is TRBD1 (6 bases). The CDR3 length is 16 residues. CDR1 and CDR2 (germline): SGHRS, YFSETQ. Trimming removed 6 bases at V and 4 bases at J, with 20 bases between. In DNA, the CDR3 is TGCGCCAGCATCTCCCAGGGGTGGGGTGATTACAATGAGCAGTTCTTC. This sequence encodes CASISQGWGDYNEQFF.

The V gene is TRBV7-9, the J gene TRBJ1-5, with D perhaps TRBD1 (5 bases). CDR1 and CDR2 from the germline V gene are SEHNR and FQNEAQ (reference sequence). This CDR3 is 17 amino acids long. Trimming took 1 base from V and 3 from J, leaving 16 bases between them. In DNA, the CDR3 is TGTGCCAGCAGCTTAGAATCAAGGTCCGGACACAATCAGCCCCAGCATTTT. Its translation is CASSLESRSGHNQPQHF.

The chain links TRBV19 to TRBJ1-6; D is perhaps TRBD1 (5 bases). The CDR3 contains 16 residues. Trimming shortened V by 6 bases and J by 7 bases, and 19 bases separated the two germline ends. Germline CDR1 and CDR2: LNHDA and SQIVND (reference sequence). Here the CDR3 DNA reads TGTGCCAGTAGGGACGGGACTTCAACTGGAAATTCACCCCTCCACTTT. It specifies CASRDGTSTGNSPLHF.

The V call is TRBV7-6, the J call TRBJ1-6, with D possibly matching TRBD1 (6 bases). V lost 5 bases and J 0 bases, leaving 11 bases between the germline ends. CDR1 is SGHVS and CDR2 is FNYEAQ in the germline V gene. CDR3 length: 16 amino acids. CDR3 protein: CASSPTGYSYNSPLHF. The CDR3 nucleotides read TGTGCCAGCAGCCCGACAGGATACTCCTATAATTCACCCCTCCACTTT.

Regarding this clonotype: This may be a read error, as it is one base from a much larger clone. CDR3 protein: CASNLVQNLQPHEQYF. The CDR3 DNA reads TGTGCCAGCAACTTAGTCCAGAACCTTCAGCCCCACGAGCAGTACTTC. The J gene is TRBJ2-7, the V gene TRBV7-2; D gene uncertain. This CDR3 comprises 16 residues. CDR1 is SGHTA and CDR2 is FQGNSA in the germline V gene.

The rearrangement uses TRBV27 and TRBJ2-1; TRBD2 matches 8 bases. This CDR3 is 14 amino acids long. Germline CDR1 reads MNHEY; CDR2 reads SMNVEV (reference sequence). Losses at the gene ends were 5 bases for V and 5 bases for J; bases not matched to a gene: 5. CDR3 sequence: CASSTGTSNNEQFF. Here the CDR3 DNA reads TGTGCCAGCAGTACCGGGACTAGTAACAATGAGCAGTTCTTC.

The V gene is TRBV9, the J gene TRBJ2-2; perhaps TRBD2 as D (7 bases). The germline gives CDR1 SGDLS, CDR2 YYNGEE. The V gene lost 4 bases and the J gene lost 6 bases, with 16 bases spanning the gap. The CDR3 spans 15 residues. The CDR3 coding sequence is TGTGCCAGCAGCCCTCCTCGGGGGGCGGCCGGGGAGCTGTTTTTT. It is translated as CASSPPRGAAGELFF. Full variable domain (rest looked up from reference TRBV9 and TRBJ2-2): DSGVTQTPKHLITATGQRVTLRCSPRSGDLSVYWYQQSLDQGLQFLIQYYNGEERAKGNILERFSAQQFPDLHSELNLSSLELGDSALYFCASSPPRGAAGELFFGEGSRLTVL.